A selection of T cell receptor beta chains follows, all from one sample in a study of blood T cell repertoires in COVID-19. Sequenced by immunoSEQ multiplex PCR; TCRdb stores in-frame clones only, minus some. The table has fewer than 350,000 clones, 81% seen once. The sample comprised peripheral blood. The receptors originated from a woman aged 55-69 years with active or convalescent COVID-19. Each CDR3 is given with its conserved first and last residue. A D gene is named only where the DNA matches it firmly. Not every row has a clone size; where given, it reads once, few, many or a size class.

NA	NA	TRBJ2-7	TRBV10-3	CAITPDSSYEQYF	TGTGCCATCACCCCGGACAGCTCCTACGAGCAGTACTTC
NA	NA	TRBJ1-1	TRBV10-3	CAIGGRAGAEAFF	TGTGCCATCGGGGGCCGAGCTGGAGCTGAAGCTTTCTTT
TRBD1	NA	TRBJ1-2	TRBV6-1	CASSEGQGYGYTF	TGTGCCAGCAGTGAAGGACAGGGGTATGGCTACACCTTC
NA	NA	TRBJ1-4	TRBV6-6	CASSYSVQGTNEKLFF	TGTGCCAGCAGTTACTCAGTACAGGGCACAAATGAAAAACTGTTTTTT
NA	few	TRBJ1-3	TRBV5-1	CASSLAPGIASGNTIYF	TGCGCCAGCAGCTTGGCCCCAGGGATCGCCTCTGGAAACACCATATATTTT
NA	NA	TRBJ2-7	TRBV5-4	CASSSGIPRVEQYF	TGTGCCAGCAGTTCCGGGATCCCACGGGTAGAGCAGTACTTC
NA	NA	TRBJ1-5	TRBV19	CASSVSRGYAQPQHF	TGTGCCAGTAGTGTTTCCAGGGGCTACGCTCAGCCCCAGCATTTT
TRBD1	NA	TRBJ1-5	TRBV18	CASSPQGASNQPQHF	TGTGCCAGCTCACCACAGGGGGCTAGCAATCAGCCCCAGCATTTT
NA	NA	TRBJ1-2	TRBV4-3	CASSQDGLNYGYTF	TGCGCCAGCAGCCAAGATGGACTCAACTATGGCTACACCTTC
NA	NA	TRBJ1-4	TRBV7-2	CASSQGGLPLEKLFF	TGTGCCAGCAGCCAGGGAGGACTTCCGCTTGAAAAACTGTTTTTT
TRBD1	NA	TRBJ2-2	TRBV5-1	CASSLGTATNTGELFF	TGCGCCAGCAGCTTAGGGACAGCTACGAACACCGGGGAGCTGTTTTTT
TRBD1	NA	TRBJ1-4	TRBV18	CASSPPGQIRRTNEKLFF	TGTGCCAGCTCACCACCGGGACAGATAAGGAGAACTAATGAAAAACTGTTTTTT
TRBD1	NA	TRBJ1-1	TRBV6-5	CASSRDRSEAFF	TGTGCCAGCTCTAGGGACAGAAGTGAAGCTTTCTTT
NA	NA	TRBJ1-1	TRBV10-2	CASSESQGRTEAFF	TGCGCCAGCAGTGAGTCACAGGGACGGACTGAAGCTTTCTTT
NA	NA	TRBJ1-5	TRBV7-5	CARSARQVRYDNQPQHF	TGTGCCAGAAGCGCGAGACAGGTCCGCTACGACAATCAGCCCCAGCATTTT
NA	NA	TRBJ2-2	TRBV29-1	CSVARHPDGTGELFF	TGCAGCGTGGCACGACACCCTGATGGCACCGGGGAGCTGTTTTTT
NA	NA	TRBJ1-2	TRBV29-1	CSARGTDYGYTF	TGCAGCGCCCGCGGGACGGACTATGGCTACACCTTC
TRBD1	NA	TRBJ2-5	TRBV18	CASSPLGQGKETQYF	TGTGCCAGCTCACCACTCGGACAGGGGAAGGAGACCCAGTACTTC
TRBD2	NA	TRBJ2-2	TRBV7-3	CASSSPGGGTGELFF	TGTGCCAGCAGCTCTCCCGGGGGGGGCACCGGGGAGCTGTTTTTT
NA	NA	TRBJ2-2	TRBV5-1	CASSPVAGGTGELFF	TGCGCCAGCAGCCCCGTGGCTGGTGGCACCGGGGAGCTGTTTTTT
NA	NA	TRBJ1-1	TRBV7-2	CASSLVPTYGAFF	TGTGCCAGCAGCTTAGTCCCGACATATGGGGCTTTCTTT
TRBD2	NA	TRBJ2-5	TRBV7-2	CASSLVSRGGSETQYF	TGTGCCAGCAGCTTAGTTTCGCGGGGGGGGTCAGAGACCCAGTACTTC
NA	few	TRBJ2-3	TRBV18	CASSPHLADTQYF	TGTGCCAGCTCACCACATCTAGCGGATACGCAGTATTTT
NA	few	TRBJ2-7	TRBV4-1	CASSQWDTGRPEQYF	TGCGCCAGCAGCCAGTGGGACACCGGCCGTCCCGAGCAGTACTTC
TRBD2	NA	TRBJ2-7	TRBV6-6	CASSYTSGGYEQYF	TGTGCCAGCAGTTACACTAGCGGGGGATACGAGCAGTACTTC
NA	NA	TRBJ2-2	TRBV27	CASSLGASAGELFF	TGTGCCAGCAGTTTAGGGGCCAGCGCCGGGGAGCTGTTTTTT
NA	NA	TRBJ2-2	TRBV7-3	CASSPVRGPEFPGELFF	TGTGCCAGCAGCCCGGTCCGGGGTCCGGAGTTTCCCGGGGAGCTGTTTTTT
NA	NA	TRBJ2-2	TRBV18	CASSPTAFQNTGELFF	TGTGCCAGCTCACCTACAGCTTTCCAGAACACCGGGGAGCTGTTTTTT
TRBD1	NA	TRBJ2-4	TRBV27	CASRAHGQVMDIQYF	TGTGCCAGCAGAGCCCACGGACAGGTTATGGACATTCAGTACTTC
TRBD1	NA	TRBJ1-5	TRBV10-3	CAISAQGEGQPQHF	TGTGCCATCAGTGCACAGGGGGAGGGGCAGCCCCAGCATTTT
TRBD1	NA	TRBJ1-6	TRBV10-3	CASGPEGQQNSPLHF	TGTGCCTCGGGGCCGGAGGGACAGCAAAATTCACCCCTCCACTTT
TRBD1	NA	TRBJ1-1	TRBV7-8	CASSPDYRGSDTEAFF	TGTGCCAGCAGCCCCGACTACAGGGGTTCGGACACTGAAGCTTTCTTT
TRBD2	NA	TRBJ2-5	TRBV7-2	CASSSGRGGGKTQYF	TGTGCCAGCAGCTCAGGGCGGGGGGGAGGAAAGACCCAGTACTTC
TRBD2	NA	TRBJ2-1	TRBV10-2	CASAGLQYNEQFF	TGCGCCAGCGCGGGACTACAGTACAATGAGCAGTTCTTC
NA	NA	TRBJ2-2	TRBV11-2	CASSLDPRTGELFF	TGTGCCAGCAGCTTAGATCCGCGGACCGGGGAGCTGTTTTTT
NA	once	TRBJ1-6	TRBV6-5	CASTLQDYNSPLHF	TGTGCCAGCACCCTTCAGGACTATAATTCACCCCTCCACTTT
TRBD1	NA	TRBJ1-4	TRBV5-1	CASTETGRNEKLFF	TGCGCCAGCACAGAGACAGGGCGTAATGAAAAACTGTTTTTT
NA	NA	TRBJ1-2	TRBV11-2	CASSLRVTGANYGYTF	TGTGCCAGCAGCTTAAGAGTGACAGGAGCTAACTATGGCTACACCTTC
TRBD2	once	TRBJ2-1	TRBV6-4	CASSDPFSGGAHFSYNEQFF	TGTGCCAGCAGTGACCCCTTTAGCGGGGGGGCCCATTTCTCCTACAATGAGCAGTTCTTC
NA	few	TRBJ1-5	TRBV28	CASSPTGPKGHF	TGTGCCAGCAGCCCCACAGGCCCAAAAGGGCATTTT
TRBD1	NA	TRBJ2-7	TRBV28	CASSRGQGGYWVYEQYF	TGTGCCAGCAGCCGGGGACAGGGCGGGTATTGGGTCTACGAGCAGTACTTC
NA	NA	TRBJ2-5	TRBV19	CASSSSGSETQYF	TGTGCCAGTAGTTCTTCAGGGTCCGAGACCCAGTACTTC
NA	NA	TRBJ1-1	TRBV2	CASSEGTQGRQTEAFF	TGTGCCAGCAGTGAAGGGACCCAGGGAAGGCAGACTGAAGCTTTCTTT
TRBD2	NA	TRBJ2-7	TRBV4-2	CASSRRLAGDYEQYF	TGTGCCAGCAGCCGCCGACTAGCGGGGGACTACGAGCAGTACTTC
NA	NA	TRBJ2-3	TRBV2	CASTPVRDTQYF	TGTGCCAGCACCCCGGTCAGGGATACGCAGTATTTT
NA	NA	TRBJ1-1	TRBV7-3	CASSQGLMNTEAFF	TGTGCCAGCAGTCAGGGCCTAATGAACACTGAAGCTTTCTTT
TRBD2	NA	TRBJ2-3	TRBV10-3	CAISYSSGGRTSGTDTQYF	TGTGCCATCAGTTATTCTAGCGGGGGGAGGACTTCGGGCACAGATACGCAGTATTTT
NA	NA	TRBJ1-3	TRBV9	CASRGQRNTIYF	TGTGCCAGCAGAGGACAACGAAACACCATATATTTT
NA	NA	TRBJ2-3	TRBV7-3	CASSLTPTVDTQYF	TGTGCCAGCAGCTTAACCCCCACGGTCGATACGCAGTATTTT
TRBD1	NA	TRBJ1-2	TRBV7-2	CASSLATGGEGYGYTF	TGTGCCAGCAGCTTAGCGACAGGGGGCGAAGGCTATGGCTACACCTTC
NA	NA	TRBJ1-6	TRBV11-3	CASRGSDNSPLHF	TGTGCCAGCAGGGGCAGTGATAATTCACCCCTCCACTTT